This T cell receptor (beta chain) is drawn from a study of shared clonotypes between healthy human individuals. In the authors' workflow: For the immunoSEQ data, sequences were junction-only without quality scores, so filtering differed. Repertoires were generated with immunoSEQ multiplex PCR, while TCRdb's copy carries only in-frame clones and drops some. V and J calls and clone size are those listed in that table; D and trimming were worked out from the DNA. The table includes a few hundred thousand clones, roughly 91% detected once. With CCR7-negative CD45RA+ TemRA cells, CD45RO+ cells were combined in CD8 memory. Study-wide findings and caveats: Inspection by rarefaction showed sorted-subset sequencing to be incomplete despite large depth. Sampling used blood alone; tissue repertoires probably differ.

As to this clone: Its target is not known.

The CDR3 totals 16 residues. Germline V gene sequence: CDR1 SGHRS, CDR2 YFSETQ. The V gene lost 3 bases and the J gene lost 0 bases, with 14 bases spanning the gap. The source material was memory CD8+ T cells sorted from blood. Stated subset: CD45RO+ cells pooled with CCR7-negative TemRA cells. The rearrangement links TRBV5-1 to TRBJ2-3; TRBD2 might be the D (6 bases). The origin of this receptor is a man in his late teens or twenties in good health. The DNA for the CDR3 is TGCGCCAGCAGCTCTATAGCGGTAATAAGCACAGATACGCAGTATTTT. It codes for CASSSIAVISTDTQYF.